The subject of this entry is one TCR beta chain. The CDR3 spans 15 residues. This entry is derived from a study of blood T cell repertoires in COVID-19. Study as a whole: COVID-19 samples, acute and convalescent, were from the United States, Italy and Spain. T cells, B-cell-depleted T cells, or PBMCs supplied cDNA or gDNA.

In the original workflow: How many nucleated cells were present was estimated from reference gene primer amplification. This table comes from immunoSEQ multiplex PCR, and its TCRdb copy is limited to in-frame clones, with some not included. For V, J and clone size, that table is used; D and trimming come from the DNA. The sample lists roughly 200,000 clones, approximately 90% seen once, with about 22% in the top ten. V is TRBV21-1 and J is TRBJ2-7; TRBD1 is taken as the D call from the table, unchecked against the DNA. TRBV21-1 is described as a pseudogene. Sequencing was performed on peripheral blood. The clonotype comes from a man in his 60s with active or convalescent COVID-19. CDR3 nucleotides: TGTGCCAGCAGCCTGCCGGACAGCATATTAGTAGAGCAGTACTTC. Amino acids: CASSLPDSILVEQYF.